The rows below give T cell receptor beta chains drawn from one sample of a study of beta chain features in type 1 diabetes. The assay was immunoSEQ multiplex PCR, and TCRdb's table has in-frame clones only and misses some. The data show 600,000 or so clones, more than 12% seen once. What was sequenced was naive CD4+ T cells from blood. These receptors all come from a man aged 18 to 29 with type 1 diabetes. The CDR3 runs from the conserved cysteine through the conserved F or W. D genes are given only for firm matches. Clone size is shown for a subset of rows, as once, few, many or a class of expanded clone.

d_call cdr3_length clone_size j_call v_call cdr3_nt cdr3_aa
NA 13 NA TRBJ2-7 TRBV9 TGTGCCAGCAGCTCAAGGACTTATGGGGAGCAGTACTTC CASSSRTYGEQYF
NA 14 NA TRBJ2-7 TRBV18 TGTGCCAGCTCACGGGCTGCCGGAACCTACGAGCAGTACTTC CASSRAAGTYEQYF
TRBD1 18 NA TRBJ1-2 TRBV30 TGTGCCTGGAGTTCCGGCTGGGACAGGCCTGGTAGATATGATGGCTACACCTTC CAWSSGWDRPGRYDGYTF
NA 16 few TRBJ2-5 TRBV7-9 TGTGCCAGCAGCTTAGGGAGGAGGGGCAGGCAAGAGACCCAGTACTTC CASSLGRRGRQETQYF
TRBD1 17 NA TRBJ2-6 TRBV7-9 TGTGCCAGCAGCTTAGGAGCAGGGGGCTCTGGGGCCAACGTCCTGACTTTC CASSLGAGGSGANVLTF
NA 14 few TRBJ1-1 TRBV9 TGTGCCAGCAGCGTAGGAGGGAGCGCCACTGAAGCTTTCTTT CASSVGGSATEAFF
TRBD1 16 NA TRBJ2-2 TRBV4-2 TGTGCCAGCAGCCAAGAGAGGACAGGGAACACCGGGGAGCTGTTTTTT CASSQERTGNTGELFF
NA 17 few TRBJ1-5 TRBV28 TGTGCCAGCTTCCACCGGGAGGGGATGTTTTCCAATCAGCCCCAGCATTTT CASFHREGMFSNQPQHF
TRBD2 15 NA TRBJ2-7 TRBV5-4 TGTGCCAGCAGCTTGGCCGGCAGCGGGAGCTACGAGCAGTACTTC CASSLAGSGSYEQYF
NA 14 NA TRBJ2-3 TRBV9 TGTGCCAGCAGCGCATCGACAGGCACAGATACGCAGTATTTT CASSASTGTDTQYF
NA 13 NA TRBJ2-7 TRBV2 TGTGCCAGCATGGATCAGGGGCTCGTGGAGCAGTACTTC CASMDQGLVEQYF
NA 15 few TRBJ1-4 TRBV14 TGTGCCAGCAGCCGTGCAGGGGCTTCTAATGAAAAACTGTTTTTT CASSRAGASNEKLFF
TRBD1 14 few TRBJ2-1 TRBV28 TGTGCCACCAACGGACAGGGGGTTTGGAATGAGCAGTTCTTC CATNGQGVWNEQFF
NA 17 NA TRBJ2-2 TRBV7-2 TGTGCCAGCAGCTTATTGGGCCCTGAACTAAACACCGGGGAGCTGTTTTTT CASSLLGPELNTGELFF
TRBD1 14 NA TRBJ1-2 TRBV5-1 TGCGCCAGCAGCAGCGACAGGGGACTGTATGGCTACACCTTC CASSSDRGLYGYTF
NA 14 NA TRBJ1-1 TRBV19 TGTGCCAGTAGTATAGATGGGGAAAGCACTGAAGCTTTCTTT CASSIDGESTEAFF
NA 15 few TRBJ2-7 TRBV27 TGTGCCAGCAGTTTGAGAACAGGATCCACCTACGAGCAGTACTTC CASSLRTGSTYEQYF
TRBD2 15 NA TRBJ2-7 TRBV6-5 TGTGCCAGCAGTTACGGACTAGCGGGAGCCTACGAGCAGTACTTC CASSYGLAGAYEQYF
TRBD1 14 NA TRBJ1-4 TRBV29-1 TGCAGCGTTGAAGATACAGGGGAGGATGAAAAACTGTTTTTT CSVEDTGEDEKLFF
TRBD2 17 few TRBJ2-3 TRBV7-2 TGTGCCAGCAGCTTGTTCACTAGCGGGGGGGCCTGGGATACGCAGTATTTT CASSLFTSGGAWDTQYF
NA 14 NA TRBJ1-2 TRBV2 TGTGCCAGCACCCGACGCGGGACTCACTATGGCTACACCTTC CASTRRGTHYGYTF
NA 18 few TRBJ2-7 TRBV7-9 TGTGCCAGCAGCTCAACAAGACAGACAGTCGAAATCTCCTACGAGCAGTACTTC CASSSTRQTVEISYEQYF
NA 13 few TRBJ1-3 TRBV30 TGTGCCTGGATTCGAGAGGGGAGAAACACCATATATTTT CAWIREGRNTIYF
NA 13 NA TRBJ1-5 TRBV30 TGTGCCTGGAGTCCTGACAGAGTTCAGCCCCAGCATTTT CAWSPDRVQPQHF
TRBD1 19 few TRBJ2-7 TRBV23-1 TGCGCCAGCAGTCAAACCCAGACAGGGGAGGCTATGCTGCTCTACGAGCAGTACTTC CASSQTQTGEAMLLYEQYF
TRBD2 15 few TRBJ2-7 TRBV6-1 TGTGCCAGCAGCTTTCAGCGGGAGGGAGCCTACGAGCAGTACTTC CASSFQREGAYEQYF
NA 13 few TRBJ2-6 TRBV6-6 TGTGCCCTAGGGGGGAATGGGGCCAACGTCCTGACTTTC CALGGNGANVLTF
TRBD1 16 NA TRBJ2-6 TRBV9 TGTGCCAGCAGCGTAGGACAGGGGTCTGGGGCCAACGTCCTGACTTTC CASSVGQGSGANVLTF
TRBD1 13 few TRBJ1-1 TRBV10-3 TGTGCCATCAGTTCGGAGGGGGCAACTGAAGCTTTCTTT CAISSEGATEAFF
TRBD2 18 NA TRBJ2-2 TRBV5-4 TGTGCCAGCAGCTTGACCACGTTCTTGGGAGCGGGAACCGGGGAGCTGTTTTTT CASSLTTFLGAGTGELFF
TRBD1 18 NA TRBJ1-1 TRBV7-9 TGTGCCAGCAGCTTAGGAAAGGGACAGGGGGTGTTGTCAACTGAAGCTTTCTTT CASSLGKGQGVLSTEAFF
TRBD1 14 NA TRBJ1-4 TRBV10-3 TGTGCCATCAGGATTGGACAGGGTGATGAAAAACTGTTTTTT CAIRIGQGDEKLFF
NA 16 NA TRBJ2-3 TRBV9 TGTGCCAGCAGCGCCTCCGGGCGGGGGCACACAGATACGCAGTATTTT CASSASGRGHTDTQYF
NA 11 few TRBJ2-5 TRBV30 TGTGCCTGGGCCGGTGAGGTGGCCCAGTACTTC CAWAGEVAQYF
TRBD1 15 few TRBJ2-2 TRBV2 TGTGCCAGTTCCGTCGAGGGACAGGGCACCGGGGAGCTGTTTTTT CASSVEGQGTGELFF
TRBD2 17 few TRBJ2-5 TRBV5-1 TGCGCCAGCAGCTTGGCCGGGAGGGGCCCCCTCCAAGAGACCCAGTACTTC CASSLAGRGPLQETQYF
NA 14 few TRBJ2-7 TRBV5-1 TGCGCCAGCAGCCTCATACCGGGCACCTACGAGCAGTACTTC CASSLIPGTYEQYF
NA 13 NA TRBJ1-6 TRBV11-3 TGTGCCAGCAGACAATCATATAATTCACCCCTCCACTTT CASRQSYNSPLHF
NA 16 few TRBJ2-2 TRBV25-1 TGTGCCAGCAGTAGGAGTGGCGGGCACTATACCGGGGAGCTGTTTTTT CASSRSGGHYTGELFF
NA 13 few TRBJ2-2 TRBV2 TGTGCCAGCACTAGGGGGACGACCGGGGAGCTGTTTTTT CASTRGTTGELFF
TRBD1 14 few TRBJ2-3 TRBV2 TGTGCCAGTAGCCGGGACAGGGGAACAGATACGCAGTATTTT CASSRDRGTDTQYF
NA 16 few TRBJ1-6 TRBV7-9 TGTGCCAGCAGCTTAGTCCAGACCTCCTATAATTCACCCCTCCACTTT CASSLVQTSYNSPLHF
NA 14 NA TRBJ1-2 TRBV28 TGTGCCAGCAGTCGCGGGGGCTCCAACTATGGCTACACCTTC CASSRGGSNYGYTF
NA 12 NA TRBJ1-1 TRBV25-1 TGTGCCAGCAGTTTGGGTTTCACTGAAGCTTTCTTT CASSLGFTEAFF
TRBD1 14 few TRBJ1-3 TRBV29-1 TGCAGCGCCGGACAGGGTAGACCGGGAAACACCATATATTTT CSAGQGRPGNTIYF
NA 14 NA TRBJ2-1 TRBV7-3 TGTGCCAGCAGCCGTCGGGAATTCTCAGATGAGCAGTTCTTC CASSRREFSDEQFF
NA 13 NA TRBJ2-1 TRBV11-2 TGTGCCAGCAGCTTACACAGGGTAAATGAGCAGTTCTTC CASSLHRVNEQFF
TRBD2 15 NA TRBJ2-1 TRBV27 TGTGCCAGCACCCGGCTAGCGGGGGGCGTCGGGGAGCAGTTCTTC CASTRLAGGVGEQFF
NA 14 NA TRBJ2-2 TRBV9 TGTGCCAGCAGCGTAGGAGGGGGCACCGGGGAGCTGTTTTTT CASSVGGGTGELFF
NA 11 few TRBJ2-5 TRBV10-3 TGTGCCATCAGTGAATCCGGGACCCAGTACTTC CAISESGTQYF
NA 11 few TRBJ1-6 TRBV20-1 TGCAGTGCTCCCGCCGCTGGACCCCTCCACTTT CSAPAAGPLHF
TRBD2 15 few TRBJ2-1 TRBV5-1 TGCGCCAGCAGCCCCAGCGGGGGCCGATACAATGAGCAGTTCTTC CASSPSGGRYNEQFF
NA 13 NA TRBJ2-5 TRBV25-1 TGTGCCAGCAGTGATGCTGTGGGGTGGAGGCAGTACTTC CASSDAVGWRQYF
TRBD1 15 NA TRBJ1-6 TRBV14 TGTGCCAGCAGCCAAGTTGGAGGGGGCAACTCACCCCTCCACTTT CASSQVGGGNSPLHF
TRBD1 15 NA TRBJ2-3 TRBV28 TGTGCCAGCAACAGCCCGGGACAGGGGGCAGATACGCAGTATTTT CASNSPGQGADTQYF
NA 13 few TRBJ1-5 TRBV28 TGTGCCAGCACCGGGACACCAAATCAGCCCCAGCATTTT CASTGTPNQPQHF
NA 13 NA TRBJ1-1 TRBV19 TGTGCCAGTAGTTTCGGCCCGCGGACTGAAGCTTTCTTT CASSFGPRTEAFF